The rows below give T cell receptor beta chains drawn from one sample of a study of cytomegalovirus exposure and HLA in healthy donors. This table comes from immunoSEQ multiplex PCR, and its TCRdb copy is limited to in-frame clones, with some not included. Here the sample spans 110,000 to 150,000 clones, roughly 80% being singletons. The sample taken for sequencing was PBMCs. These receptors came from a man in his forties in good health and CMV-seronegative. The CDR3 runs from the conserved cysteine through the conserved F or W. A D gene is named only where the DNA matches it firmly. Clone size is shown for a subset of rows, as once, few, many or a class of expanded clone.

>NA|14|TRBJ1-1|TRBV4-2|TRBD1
TGTGCCAGCAGCCAAGGAACAGGGGGAGGTGAAGCTTTCTTT
CASSQGTGGGEAFF
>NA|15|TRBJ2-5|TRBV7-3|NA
TGTGCCAGCAGCTTCCTCCGGCGGGAAGGGGAGACCCAGTACTTC
CASSFLRREGETQYF
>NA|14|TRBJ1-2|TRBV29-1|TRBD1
TGCAGCGCCCGGATGGACAGGGTAAACTATGGCTACACCTTC
CSARMDRVNYGYTF
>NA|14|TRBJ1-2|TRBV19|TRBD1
TGTGCCAGTAGCCCACAGGGGGCAGGCTATGGCTACACCTTC
CASSPQGAGYGYTF
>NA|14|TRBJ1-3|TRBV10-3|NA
TGTGCCGCAGTGGACAGAACCTCTGGAAACACCATATATTTT
CAAVDRTSGNTIYF
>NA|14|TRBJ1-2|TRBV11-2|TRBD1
TGTGCCAGCAGCTTGACGGACAGGGGATATGGCTACACCTTC
CASSLTDRGYGYTF
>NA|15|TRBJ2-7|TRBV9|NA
TGTGCCAGCAGCGTAGGTTACGGAGACTCCTACGAGCAGTACTTC
CASSVGYGDSYEQYF
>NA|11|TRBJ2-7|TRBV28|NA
TGTGCCATAGGGAGGGGGTACGAGCAGTACTTC
CAIGRGYEQYF
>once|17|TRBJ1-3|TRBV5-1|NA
TGCGCCAGCAGCTTGGATCCCACAGGGCTCTCTGGAAACACCATATATTTT
CASSLDPTGLSGNTIYF
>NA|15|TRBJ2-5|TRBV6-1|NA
TGTGCCAGCAGTGAAATTTGGGGGGGCGAAGAGACCCAGTACTTC
CASSEIWGGEETQYF
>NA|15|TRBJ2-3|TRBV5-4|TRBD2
TGTGCCAGCAGCCCCCTAGCGGGGGCGTCAGATACGCAGTATTTT
CASSPLAGASDTQYF
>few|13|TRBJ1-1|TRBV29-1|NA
TGCAGCGTTGATGGACAGACGAACACTGAAGCTTTCTTT
CSVDGQTNTEAFF
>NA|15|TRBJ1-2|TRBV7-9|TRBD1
TGTGCCAGCAGCTACCCGGACAGGGGCTACTATGGCTACCCCTTC
CASSYPDRGYYGYPF
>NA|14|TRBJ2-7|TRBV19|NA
TGTGCCAGTAGTATAGCCGGACTCTCCTACGAGCAGTACTTC
CASSIAGLSYEQYF
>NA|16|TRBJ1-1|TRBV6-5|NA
TGTGCCAGCAGTTACTCGGGGGCCCTAGCGAACACTGAAGCTTTCTTT
CASSYSGALANTEAFF
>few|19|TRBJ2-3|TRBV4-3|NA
TGCGCCAGCAGCCAAGAATGGCCAGGGAACTCACCTATGGCAGATACGCAGTATTTT
CASSQEWPGNSPMADTQYF
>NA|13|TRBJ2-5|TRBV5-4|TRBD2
TGTGCCAGCAGCTTGCCTAGCGGGGAGACCCAGTACTTC
CASSLPSGETQYF
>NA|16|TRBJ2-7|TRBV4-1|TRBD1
TGCGCCAGCAGCCAGTTGACAGGGGAGGCATCTTACGAGCAGTACTTC
CASSQLTGEASYEQYF
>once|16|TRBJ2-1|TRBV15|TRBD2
TGTGCCACCAGCAGAGCTTCGGGGGGAGGAGACAATGAGCAGTTCTTC
CATSRASGGGDNEQFF
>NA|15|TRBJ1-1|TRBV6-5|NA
TGTGCCAGCAGGGATGTCAGGGAAATGAACACTGAAGCTTTCTTT
CASRDVREMNTEAFF
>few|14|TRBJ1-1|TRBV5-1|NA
TGCGCCAGCGCCCAGAGAGTAACAGGGAGTGGTGCTTTCTTT
CASAQRVTGSGAFF
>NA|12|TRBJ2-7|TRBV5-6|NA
TGTGCCAGCAGCTTACTCCTTTACGAGCAGTACTTC
CASSLLLYEQYF
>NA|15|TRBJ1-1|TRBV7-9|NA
TGTGCCAGCAGCTTAGCACATGGGACAAGAGGCGAAGCTTTCTTT
CASSLAHGTRGEAFF
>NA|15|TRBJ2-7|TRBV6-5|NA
TGTGCCAGCAGTTACGGGCAGGGGACCCTATACGAGCAGTACTTC
CASSYGQGTLYEQYF
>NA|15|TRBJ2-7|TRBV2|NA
TGTGCCAGCAGCCCGGGAGTCTCTAGATCCTACGAGCAGTACTTC
CASSPGVSRSYEQYF
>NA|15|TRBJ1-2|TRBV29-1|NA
TGCAGCGCCCGGGACTCCTCAATGAGGGACTATGGCTACACCTTC
CSARDSSMRDYGYTF
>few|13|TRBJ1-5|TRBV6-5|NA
TGTGCCTCGGGTCCTCGAGGCAATCAGCCCCAGCATTTT
CASGPRGNQPQHF
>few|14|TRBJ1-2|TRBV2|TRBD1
TGTGCCAGCCGTCAGACAGGGGGTTTCTATGGCTACACCTTC
CASRQTGGFYGYTF
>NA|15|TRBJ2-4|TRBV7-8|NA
TGTGCCAGCAGCTCAACTCTCCGGGGCAAAAACATTCAGTACTTC
CASSSTLRGKNIQYF
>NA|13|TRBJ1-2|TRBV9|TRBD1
TGTGCCAGCAGCCCCATGACAGGGTATGGCTACACCTTC
CASSPMTGYGYTF
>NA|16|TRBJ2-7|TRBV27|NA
TGTGCCAGCAGTTTATTTCGGACAAGCAGCTCCTACGAGCAGTACTTC
CASSLFRTSSSYEQYF
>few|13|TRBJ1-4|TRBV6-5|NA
TGTGCCAGCAGCCCCAGGGGTTATGAAAAACTGTTTTTT
CASSPRGYEKLFF
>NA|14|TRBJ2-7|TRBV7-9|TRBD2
TGTGCCATTCAGTCTAGCGGGGGCCCCTACGAGCAGTACTTC
CAIQSSGGPYEQYF
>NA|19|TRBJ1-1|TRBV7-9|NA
TGTGCCAGCAGCTTGATAAGCCCCGGTCGGGTCCCTGGGGGCGCTGAAGCTTTCTTT
CASSLISPGRVPGGAEAFF
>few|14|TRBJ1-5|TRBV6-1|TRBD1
TGTGCCAGCAGTGAGGACAGGGCTATTCAGCCCCAGCATTTT
CASSEDRAIQPQHF
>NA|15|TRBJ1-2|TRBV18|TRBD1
TGTGCCAGCTCACCGGGATCAGGGGGCTTGTTGGGCTACACCTTC
CASSPGSGGLLGYTF
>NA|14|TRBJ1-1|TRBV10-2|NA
TGCGCCAGCAGTGAGCCGGGGAGGGACACTGAAGCTTTCTTT
CASSEPGRDTEAFF
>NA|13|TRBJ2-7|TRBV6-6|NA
TGTGCCAGCAGTTACTCGACCAGGGCCGAGCAGTACTTC
CASSYSTRAEQYF
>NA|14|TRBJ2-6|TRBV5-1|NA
TGCGCCAGCAGAATAGGGTCTGGGGCCAACATCCTGACTTTC
CASRIGSGANILTF
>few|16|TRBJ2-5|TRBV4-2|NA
TGTGCCAGCAGCTCCGAAAGTGGCAGAGGTGGCGAGACCCAGTACTTC
CASSSESGRGGETQYF
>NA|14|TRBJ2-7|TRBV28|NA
TGTGCCAGCCCTCTCCCCCCCAGGCACAACGAGCAGTACTTC
CASPLPPRHNEQYF
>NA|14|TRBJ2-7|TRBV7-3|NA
TGTTCCAGCAGCTTATTTCACAACTCCTACGAGCAGTACTTC
CSSSLFHNSYEQYF
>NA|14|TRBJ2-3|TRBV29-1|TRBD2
TGCAGCGTTGGTGTCTCTAGCGGAACAGATACGCAGTATTTT
CSVGVSSGTDTQYF
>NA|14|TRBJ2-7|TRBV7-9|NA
TGTGCCAGCAACATAGGGGCGGACCCCTACGAGCAGTACTTC
CASNIGADPYEQYF
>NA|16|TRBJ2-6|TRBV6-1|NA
TGTGCCAGCAGTGCCCCCGGGAGTGGTGGGGCCAACGTCCTGACTTTC
CASSAPGSGGANVLTF